These 16 T cell receptor beta chains came from one sample sequenced in a study of T-cell reconstitution after alpha-beta-depleted transplantation in children. Preparation of the TCRbeta library used unique molecular identifiers. TCRdb ran MiXCR on the PCR reads and lists one entry per CDR3 protein. The sample carries 400,000 to 550,000 distinct CDR3 sequences, over 9.5% recorded once. The starting material was PBMCs, obtained before TCRalphabeta/CD19-depleted stem cell transplant. All receptors derive from a child aged 2 to 10 with inherited bone marrow failure, due to receive a stem cell transplant.

This clonotype was seen a few times. This chain joins TRBV2 and TRBJ1-1; D may be TRBD1 (6 bases). CDR3 length: 13 amino acids. Trimming took 6 bases from V and 4 from J, leaving 12 bases between them. Germline V gives CDR1 SNHLY, CDR2 FYNNEI. The CDR3 bases are TGTGCCAGCAGGGAGCTACAGGGCACTGAAGCTTTCTTT. Translating it yields CASRELQGTEAFF. Full variable domain (remainder filled in from reference TRBV2 and TRBJ1-1): EPEVTQTPSHQVTQMGQEVILRCVPISNHLYFYWYRQILGQKVEFLVSFYNNEISEKSEIFDDQFSVERPDGSNFTLKIRSTKLEDSAMYFCASRELQGTEAFFGQGTRLTVV.

This clonotype was picked up many times. DNA for the CDR3: TGTGCCAGCAGCAGGGCCAGTTCCTACGAGCAGTACTTC. It translates to CASSRASSYEQYF. The chain links TRBV21-1 to TRBJ2-7; the D call in the table, TRBD2, was not verified against the DNA. TRBV21-1 is shown as a pseudogene. The CDR3 is made up of 13 amino acids.

This clonotype was picked up many times. The chain couples TRBV18 to TRBJ2-1, with 10 bases fitting TRBD2. The trim removed 1 base at V and 1 base at J, leaving 7 bases unmatched. Germline-derived CDR1 and CDR2 are KGHSH and LQKENI. CDR3 length: 18 amino acids. This CDR3 reads CASSPHAASGRSYNEQFF. The CDR3 bases are TGTGCCAGCTCACCACATGCGGCTAGCGGGAGATCCTACAATGAGCAGTTCTTC.

In this sample, this clonotype turned up many times. The V gene is TRBV6-5, the J gene TRBJ2-1, with D tentatively TRBD1 or TRBD2 (6 bases each). The CDR3 length is 15 residues. The V gene lost 4 bases and the J gene lost 6 bases, with 16 bases spanning the gap. The germline V gene encodes CDR1 MNHEY and CDR2 SVGAGI. The CDR3: CASSWGARPGNEQFF. CDR3 nucleotide sequence: TGTGCCAGCAGTTGGGGGGCTCGTCCGGGCAATGAGCAGTTCTTC.

This clonotype has a count of ten or more. The rearrangement uses TRBV19 and TRBJ2-1; 7 bases agree with TRBD2. The junction had 9 bases not matched to a gene; V was cut back by 3 bases and J by 4 bases. This CDR3 contains 16 residues. Per the germline V gene, CDR1 is LNHDA and CDR2 is SQIVND (reference sequence). In DNA form, the CDR3 reads TGTGCCAGTAGTATCTCGCGGGGAGGGCTGTACAATGAGCAGTTCTTC. It encodes CASSISRGGLYNEQFF.

This clonotype was seen repeatedly, ten times or more. The CDR3 nucleotides read TGTGCCAGCAGCTTAGAGATGGGGTACGAGCAGTACTTC. As protein: CASSLEMGYEQYF. V usage is TRBV11-2 and J usage is TRBJ2-7, with no clear D. Germline CDR1 and CDR2: SGHAT and FQNNGV. V was shortened by 0 bases and J by 4 bases, with 7 bases between the two germline ends. The CDR3 totals 13 residues.

This clonotype was observed many times. In nucleotides, the CDR3 is TGCGCCAGCAGTGAGAACCTCTTTGGGGGCTACACCTTC. Translated: CASSENLFGGYTF. The V and J genes are TRBV10-1 and TRBJ1-2; D is undetermined. Germline assignment: CDR1 WNHNN and CDR2 SYGVQD (reference sequence). The CDR3 length is 13 residues. V lost 2 bases and J lost 8, with 12 bases in between.

This clonotype was detected ten times or more. CDR3: CASSSDYYTSGRGSYEQYF. CDR3 DNA: TGTGCCAGCAGTTCCGATTACTATACTAGCGGGAGAGGCTCCTACGAGCAGTACTTC. This chain links TRBV28 with TRBJ2-7; 11 positions match TRBD2. Losses at the gene ends were 4 bases for V and 0 bases for J; bases not matched to a gene: 14. Germline CDR1 is MDHEN and CDR2 is SYDVKM. The length of the CDR3 is 19 residues.

In this sample, this clonotype turned up many times. The gene calls are TRBV7-2 and TRBJ2-7; perhaps TRBD2 as D (5 bases). V was trimmed by 2 bases and J by 3 bases, leaving 11 bases between them. CDR1 is SGHTA and CDR2 is FQGNSA in the germline V gene. The CDR3 consists of 14 residues. CDR3 residues: CASSLMGDNYEQYF. In DNA form, the CDR3 reads TGTGCCAGCAGCTTAATGGGAGACAACTACGAGCAGTACTTC.

This clonotype has just a few counts. This chain uses TRBV6-5 with TRBJ1-5; D unresolved. Trimming pared 0 bases from V and 6 bases from J, leaving 6 bases between. This CDR3 contains 13 residues. Looked up from germline, CDR1 is MNHEY and CDR2 is SVGAGI. In nucleotides, the CDR3 is TGTGCCAGCAGTTACTCGAGGAGTCAGCCCCAGCATTTT. Its protein product is CASSYSRSQPQHF.

This clonotype was observed at least ten times. The gene calls are TRBV6-1 and TRBJ1-3; TRBD1 aligns across 7 bases. Trimming at V came to 5 bases and at J to 0 bases, leaving 10 bases not matched to a gene. The CDR3 loop spans 17 amino acids. Germline V gene data show CDR1 as MNHNS and CDR2 as SASEGT. CDR3 DNA sequence: TGTGCCAGCAGTCAGACAGACAGGGCCCCCTCTGGAAACACCATATATTTT. It specifies CASSQTDRAPSGNTIYF.

In this sample, this clonotype turned up a few times. This chain uses TRBV10-3 with TRBJ2-1; 9 positions match TRBD2. V shed 10 bases, J shed 0 bases, and the junction held 10 bases outside the gene matches. CDR1 and CDR2 from the germline V gene are ENHRY and SYGVKD. The CDR3 runs 16 residues. The CDR3 loop is CATGTSFVSSYNEQFF. CDR3 nucleotide sequence: TGTGCCACCGGGACTAGCTTTGTGAGCTCCTACAATGAGCAGTTCTTC.

V is TRBV27 and J is TRBJ1-1; TRBD1 is a possible D gene (5 bases). In germline, CDR1 is MNHEY, CDR2 SMNVEV (reference sequence). This CDR3 comprises 15 residues. The germline V and J ends were trimmed by 5 bases and 0 bases, with 13 bases remaining between them. The chain's CDR3 is CASSPVGAVNTEAFF. In DNA, the CDR3 is TGTGCCAGCAGTCCTGTTGGGGCGGTGAACACTGAAGCTTTCTTT.

This clonotype was seen at least ten times. V gene TRBV4-3 combines with J gene TRBJ2-7, with a possible D match to TRBD1 (5 bases). V was cut by 0 bases and J by 0 bases, with 9 bases left in between. From germline, CDR1 is LGHNA and CDR2 YSLEER. There are 15 residues in the CDR3. CDR3 DNA: TGCGCCAGCAGCCAAGAGACAGCCACCTCCTACGAGCAGTACTTC. Residues: CASSQETATSYEQYF.

At least ten counts were recorded for this clonotype. This chain connects TRBV7-2 to TRBJ2-1; possibly TRBD1 for D (6 bases). The CDR3 covers 17 residues. Trimming removed 3 bases at V and 0 bases at J, with 15 bases between. The germline V gene encodes CDR1 SGHTA and CDR2 FQGNSA. DNA for the CDR3: TGTGCCAGCAGCTTTATACAGGGTCCGCGCTCCTACAATGAGCAGTTCTTC. It encodes CASSFIQGPRSYNEQFF.

Ten or more counts support this clonotype. The chain has TRBV5-1 and TRBJ1-6; D is unresolved. Trimming took off 0 bases at V and 10 bases at J, with 14 bases between the two ends. Per the germline V gene, CDR1 is SGHRS and CDR2 is YFSETQ. The CDR3 has 15 amino acids. The CDR3 coding sequence is TGCGCCAGCAGCTTGGATTTGTCAGCGGGGTCACCCCTCCACTTT. Translated: CASSLDLSAGSPLHF.